This entry describes one TCR beta chain. Method: immunoSEQ multiplex PCR; TCRdb's copy keeps in-frame clones and lacks some. The table includes about 81,000 clones, 94% detected once. This sample stems from a study of T cell changes during pregnancy in multiple sclerosis. CDR1 and CDR2 from the germline V gene are SGHNT and YYREEE (reference sequence). The CDR3 is 12 amino acids. Trimming removed 6 bases at V and 7 bases at J, with 10 bases between. This clonotype was obtained from a female donor with multiple sclerosis, enrolled in a pregnancy study. The material sequenced was peripheral blood, taken in the third trimester of pregnancy. The chain has TRBV5-4 and TRBJ2-2, with a weak D call TRBD2 (5 bases). The CDR3 bases are TGTGCCAGCACCCCGAGGGACGGGGAGCTGTTTTTT. Encoded protein: CASTPRDGELFF.